The text below deals with one T cell receptor (beta chain). The sample is drawn from a study of blood T cell repertoires in COVID-19. At the level of the study: Nucleic acid was either cDNA or gDNA, and it came from T cells, B-cell-depleted T cells, or PBMCs.

The germline V gene has CDR1 KGHDR and CDR2 SFDVKD. Trimming removed 0 bases at V and 4 bases at J, with 10 bases between. CDR3 size: 15 residues. Measured with immunoSEQ multiplex PCR; TCRdb has only the in-frame clones, and not every one. This sample has around 430,000 clones, with approximately 88% found just once. Sequencing was done on a sample of peripheral blood. The rearrangement uses TRBV24-1 and TRBJ2-3; the D gene is possibly TRBD2 (6 bases). This clonotype was sampled from a woman aged 45 to 65 with COVID-19, enrolled during active disease. As DNA, the CDR3 is TGTGCCACCAGTGATTTGGAACTAGCACCAGATACGCAGTATTTT. Amino acid sequence: CATSDLELAPDTQYF.